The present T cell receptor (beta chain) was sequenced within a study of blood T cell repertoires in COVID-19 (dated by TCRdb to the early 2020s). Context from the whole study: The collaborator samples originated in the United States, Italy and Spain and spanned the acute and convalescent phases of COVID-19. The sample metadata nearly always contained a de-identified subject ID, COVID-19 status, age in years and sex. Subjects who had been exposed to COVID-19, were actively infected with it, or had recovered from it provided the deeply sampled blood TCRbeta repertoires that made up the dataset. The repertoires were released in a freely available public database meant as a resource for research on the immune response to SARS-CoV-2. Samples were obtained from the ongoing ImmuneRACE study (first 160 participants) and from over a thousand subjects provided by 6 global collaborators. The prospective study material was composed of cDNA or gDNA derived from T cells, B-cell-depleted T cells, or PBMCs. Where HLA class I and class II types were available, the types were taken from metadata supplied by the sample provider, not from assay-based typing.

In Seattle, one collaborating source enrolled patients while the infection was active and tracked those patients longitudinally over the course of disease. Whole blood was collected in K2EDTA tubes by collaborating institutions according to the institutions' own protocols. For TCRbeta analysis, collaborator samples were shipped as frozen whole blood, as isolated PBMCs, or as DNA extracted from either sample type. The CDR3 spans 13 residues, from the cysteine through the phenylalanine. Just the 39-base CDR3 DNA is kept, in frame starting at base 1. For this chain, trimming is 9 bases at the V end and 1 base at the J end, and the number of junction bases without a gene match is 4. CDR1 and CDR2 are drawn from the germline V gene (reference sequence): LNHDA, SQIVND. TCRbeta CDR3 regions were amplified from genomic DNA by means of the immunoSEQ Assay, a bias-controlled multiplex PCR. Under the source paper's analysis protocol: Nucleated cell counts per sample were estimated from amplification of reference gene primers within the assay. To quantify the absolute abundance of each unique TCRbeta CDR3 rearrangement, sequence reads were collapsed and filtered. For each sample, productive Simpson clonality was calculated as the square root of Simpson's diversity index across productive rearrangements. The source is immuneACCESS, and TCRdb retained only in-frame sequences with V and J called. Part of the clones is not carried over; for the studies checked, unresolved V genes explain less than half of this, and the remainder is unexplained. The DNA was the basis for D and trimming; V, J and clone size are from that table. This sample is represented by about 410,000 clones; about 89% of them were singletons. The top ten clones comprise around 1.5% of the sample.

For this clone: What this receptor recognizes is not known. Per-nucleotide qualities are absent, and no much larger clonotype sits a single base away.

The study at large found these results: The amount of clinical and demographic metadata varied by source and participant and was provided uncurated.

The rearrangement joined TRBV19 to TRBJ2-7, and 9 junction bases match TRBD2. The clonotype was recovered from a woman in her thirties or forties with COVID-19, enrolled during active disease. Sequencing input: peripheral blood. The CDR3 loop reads CASGLAGSYEQYF. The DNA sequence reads TGTGCCAGCGGTCTAGCGGGATCCTACGAGCAGTACTTC.